Sequencing of this TCR beta chain was carried out in a study of blood T cells in healthy people across ages. Through a sample-barcoded 5' primer and a J-beta primer mix, a second PCR was run for roughly 6 to 11 cycles. TCRdb fed the 5' RACE reads into MiXCR, producing one record per CDR3 protein. The sample has about 780,000 distinct CDR3 sequences; about 26% are singletons. This clonotype has more than one count but fewer than ten. Unmatched junction bases numbered 8, after V lost 3 bases and J lost 10 bases. Germline V CDR1 and CDR2: MDHEN, SYDVKM. The CDR3 runs 15 residues. No fewer than 5.5 micrograms of total RNA were isolated from every sample. These data also featured in a second study, about T cells of mothers and their children. Per that paper: Related mother-child pairs shared slightly more overlap than unrelated pairs, but the difference was non-significant.

Sequencing was done on a sample of blood. The chain has TRBV28 and TRBJ2-1; 11 bases fit TRBD1. The sequence derives from a boy younger than 18 in good health. This CDR3 reads CASSFTGTGGTEQFF. Written as DNA, the CDR3 is TGTGCCAGCAGTTTTACCGGGACAGGGGGTACCGAGCAGTTCTTC. The whole variable domain, remainder taken from reference TRBV28 and TRBJ2-1, is DVKVTQSSRYLVKRTGEKVFLECVQDMDHENMFWYRQDPGLGLRLIYFSYDVKMKEKGDIPEGYSVSREKKERFSLILESASTNQTSMYLCASSFTGTGGTEQFFGPGTRLTVL.